The 8 T cell receptor beta chains below were found in one sample sequenced in a study of CD8 T cells in ankylosing spondylitis (dated by TCRdb to between 2016 and 2019). Libraries were made using 5' RACE. Reads for this sample came from an Illumina HiSeq 2500. Starting from the raw public reads, TCRdb applied fastp trimming at Q25, assembled clones with MiXCR and retained in-frame beta chains. Each record represents a unique CDR3 protein, reported with the most common genes and DNA among its rows. This sample has 250,000 or so distinct CDR3 sequences in its table, and over 9.5% of those were observed once. The ten top clones hold about 3% of the sample. Sequences were obtained from blood, either unsorted or a sorted T cell fraction (not recorded which). The receptors stem from a male donor with ankylosing spondylitis or in good health (not recorded which).

This chain uses TRBV4-2 with TRBJ1-4; D is perhaps TRBD1 (6 bases). With 2 bases removed from V and 5 bases from J, the gap between germline ends came to 15 bases. Germline lookup yields CDR1 LGHNA and CDR2 YNFKEQ. The CDR3 runs 16 residues. This CDR3 reads CASSQPPGQVNEKLFF. DNA for the CDR3: TGTGCCAGCAGCCAACCCCCGGGACAAGTGAATGAAAAACTGTTTTTT.

This clonotype was seen repeatedly, ten times or more. V is TRBV7-2 and J is TRBJ1-2; no clear D gene. This CDR3 comprises 14 residues. V lost 1 base and J 5 bases, leaving 11 bases between the germline ends. CDR1 is SGHTA and CDR2 is FQGNSA in the germline V gene. As DNA, the CDR3 is TGTGCCAGCAGCTTAGAACCAGTTTCTTATGGCTACACCTTC. It encodes CASSLEPVSYGYTF.

This clonotype showed up many times. V is TRBV7-2 and J is TRBJ2-7, with TRBD1 as a possible D gene (6 bases). Trimming stripped 5 bases from V and 0 bases from J, with 11 bases between. The CDR3 covers 14 residues. Germline CDR1 reads SGHTA; CDR2 reads FQGNSA. DNA of the CDR3: TGTGCCAGCAGCCCCAGACAGGTCTCCTACGAGCAGTACTTC. Encoded protein: CASSPRQVSYEQYF.

This clonotype has more than one count but fewer than ten. This sequence joins TRBV2 and TRBJ1-5, with D possibly matching TRBD1 (6 bases). CDR3 length equals 15 residues. Trimming took 4 bases from V and 0 from J, leaving 10 bases between them. From germline, CDR1 is SNHLY and CDR2 FYNNEI. CDR3 sequence (DNA): TGTGCCAGCAGTGCCGGACAGCATAGCAATCAGCCCCAGCATTTT. Protein: CASSAGQHSNQPQHF.

The CDR3 loop reads CASSQLDFATGELFF. The CDR3, as DNA: TGTGCCAGCAGTCAACTAGATTTCGCCACCGGGGAGCTGTTTTTT. This sequence joins TRBV3-1 and TRBJ2-2, with a possible D match to TRBD2 (5 bases). Trimming left V 6 bases short and J 4 bases short, with 15 bases between. The CDR3 totals 15 residues. Germline-derived CDR1 and CDR2 are LGHDT and YNNKEL (reference sequence).

This clonotype was seen many times. The chain carries TRBV5-1 and TRBJ2-7, with D possibly matching TRBD2 (5 bases). The CDR3 extends over 15 amino acids. With 4 bases removed from V and 5 bases from J, the gap between germline ends came to 19 bases. The germline V gene encodes CDR1 SGHRS and CDR2 YFSETQ. The CDR3 reads CASSLEVQPFHEQYF. The CDR3 DNA reads TGCGCCAGCAGCCTGGAGGTGCAGCCTTTTCACGAGCAGTACTTC.

This clonotype was counted ten times or more. The CDR3 coding sequence is TGTGCCAGCAGCCAAGATAGACTGACCCAGTACTTC. Its protein is CASSQDRLTQYF. This chain connects TRBV14 to TRBJ2-5; D not resolved. Trimming left V 0 bases short and J 7 bases short, with 6 bases between. Germline V gene data show CDR1 as SGHDN and CDR2 as FVKESK. The CDR3 length is 12 residues.

This clonotype was counted ten times or more. The gene calls are TRBV2 and TRBJ2-3; D perhaps matches TRBD2 (6 bases). V shed 0 bases and J shed 5 bases, with 15 bases lying between them. The CDR3 consists of 16 residues. CDR1 is SNHLY and CDR2 is FYNNEI in the germline V gene. For the CDR3, the DNA is TGTGCCAGCAGTGAAGCGCTTCCGGGAGTGGGAGATACGCAGTATTTT. Encoded protein: CASSEALPGVGDTQYF. Full variable domain (outside the CDR3, taken from reference TRBV2 and TRBJ2-3): EPEVTQTPSHQVTQMGQEVILRCVPISNHLYFYWYRQILGQKVEFLVSFYNNEISEKSEIFDDQFSVERPDGSNFTLKIRSTKLEDSAMYFCASSEALPGVGDTQYFGPGTRLTVL.